These 12 T cell receptor beta chains came from one sample sequenced in a study of blood T cell repertoires in COVID-19. Sequencing was performed with immunoSEQ multiplex PCR; in TCRdb, only in-frame clones are kept and a portion is missing. The table includes approximately 270,000 clones, approximately 83% detected once. The specimen sequenced was PBMCs or T cells enriched from blood (not recorded which). The receptors here all came from a woman between 50 and 59 years old who had recovered from COVID-19.

The chain joins TRBV29-1 to TRBJ2-1; 7 nucleotides agree with TRBD2. With V trimmed by 6 bases and J by 7 bases, 9 bases remained unmatched. The V gene's germline CDR1 is SQVTM and CDR2 ANQGSEA. CDR3 length equals 13 residues. As DNA, the CDR3 is TGCAGCGTGGGGACTAAATCAACGAATGAGCAGTTCTTC. Encoded protein: CSVGTKSTNEQFF.

The V and J genes are TRBV19 and TRBJ1-1; 8 bases match TRBD1. In germline, CDR1 is LNHDA, CDR2 SQIVND (reference sequence). J lost 4 bases, V lost 0 bases, and 10 bases had no gene match. CDR3 length: 17 amino acids. The CDR3 DNA reads TGTGCCAGTAGTATAGACAGGGGGCGGGATCCCCCCACTGAAGCTTTCTTT. This gives the protein CASSIDRGRDPPTEAFF.

This sequence joins TRBV9 and TRBJ2-7; 8 bases are shared with TRBD2. The germline CDR1 and CDR2 sequences are SGDLS and YYNGEE. This CDR3 contains 15 residues. V trimming: 0 bases; J trimming: 7 bases; junction bases outside the gene matches: 9. CDR3 sequence (DNA): TGTGCCAGCAGCGTAGGAGGAGCGGGAGTGTGGGAGCAGTACTTC. Residues: CASSVGGAGVWEQYF.

The chain carries TRBV10-3 and TRBJ1-1; 9 bases map to TRBD1. CDR1 is ENHRY, CDR2 SYGVKD, per germline. With V trimmed by 5 bases and J by 5 bases, 3 bases remained unmatched. The CDR3 extends over 13 amino acids. Written as DNA, the CDR3 is TGTGCCATCAGTACAGGGGGCAGTACTGAAGCTTTCTTT. This codes for CAISTGGSTEAFF.

V is TRBV7-9 and J is TRBJ2-1, with 7 bases identical to TRBD2. Germline values: CDR1 SEHNR, CDR2 FQNEAQ (reference sequence). The CDR3 loop spans 14 amino acids. Trimming cost V 9 bases and J 5 bases; bases outside gene matches: 10. CDR3 DNA: TGTGCCAGTACAGAGCGGGGCCAAGACAATGAGCAGTTCTTC. Its translation is CASTERGQDNEQFF.

The chain is built from TRBV19 and TRBJ1-6; 7 bases match TRBD1. J lost 7 bases, V lost 3 bases, and 3 bases had no gene match. Per germline, CDR1 LNHDA and CDR2 SQIVND (reference sequence). CDR3 size: 14 residues. The CDR3: CASSMVQGNSPLHF. The CDR3 nucleotides are TGTGCCAGTAGTATGGTACAGGGGAATTCACCCCTCCACTTT.

The J gene is TRBJ2-1, the V gene TRBV2, with D possibly matching TRBD2 (5 bases). The length of the CDR3 is 15 residues. The V gene's germline CDR1 is SNHLY and CDR2 FYNNEI. V was shortened by 8 bases and J by 1 base, with 15 bases between the two germline ends. The CDR3 protein is CASLGVEGSYNEQFF. The CDR3 coding sequence is TGTGCCAGCCTCGGGGTCGAGGGTTCCTACAATGAGCAGTTCTTC.

V usage is TRBV5-5 and J usage is TRBJ2-3; TRBD2 agrees at 9 bases. Germline V gene lookup returns CDR1 SGHKS and CDR2 YYEKEE (reference sequence). Unmatched junction bases numbered 5, after V lost 2 bases and J lost 4 bases. This CDR3 has 15 residues. CDR3 coding DNA: TGTGCCAGCAGCTTTGCGGGAGGGGATTCAGATACGCAGTATTTT. Translation: CASSFAGGDSDTQYF.

This chain uses TRBV5-1 with TRBJ1-2, with 8 positions matching TRBD1. V shed 3 bases and J 7 bases; nucleotides not matched to a gene: 14. Per germline, CDR1 SGHRS and CDR2 YFSETQ. This CDR3 is built from 16 residues. CDR3 nucleotides: TGCGCCAGCAGCTCTTCTCGGACAGGGAAGGAGGTTGGCTACACCTTC. Residues: CASSSSRTGKEVGYTF.

This sequence joins TRBV7-8 and TRBJ2-1; TRBD2 agrees at 8 bases. CDR1 and CDR2 (germline): SGHVS, FQNEAQ. J lost 5 bases, V lost 4 bases, and 13 bases had no gene match. There are 17 residues in the CDR3. CDR3 in amino acids: CASSSGIPGLGNNEQFF. CDR3 in DNA: TGTGCCAGCAGCTCCGGAATACCGGGACTAGGTAACAATGAGCAGTTCTTC.

V and J are TRBV4-1 and TRBJ1-6; D is perhaps TRBD1 (6 bases). V was cut by 4 bases and J by 6 bases, with 10 bases left in between. Per the germline V gene, CDR1 is MGHRA and CDR2 is YSYEKL. The CDR3 runs to 14 residues. CDR3: CASSRDTPNSPLHF. The CDR3 region has the DNA TGCGCCAGCAGCCGGGACACTCCTAATTCACCCCTCCACTTT.

This sequence joins TRBV2 and TRBJ2-3; 10 bases match TRBD2. The germline gives CDR1 SNHLY, CDR2 FYNNEI. V trimming: 8 bases; J trimming: 4 bases; junction bases outside the gene matches: 9. This CDR3 has 15 residues. CDR3 sequence (DNA): TGTGCCAGCTGGGGCCGAAGCGGGAGGGCAGATACGCAGTATTTT. It translates to CASWGRSGRADTQYF.